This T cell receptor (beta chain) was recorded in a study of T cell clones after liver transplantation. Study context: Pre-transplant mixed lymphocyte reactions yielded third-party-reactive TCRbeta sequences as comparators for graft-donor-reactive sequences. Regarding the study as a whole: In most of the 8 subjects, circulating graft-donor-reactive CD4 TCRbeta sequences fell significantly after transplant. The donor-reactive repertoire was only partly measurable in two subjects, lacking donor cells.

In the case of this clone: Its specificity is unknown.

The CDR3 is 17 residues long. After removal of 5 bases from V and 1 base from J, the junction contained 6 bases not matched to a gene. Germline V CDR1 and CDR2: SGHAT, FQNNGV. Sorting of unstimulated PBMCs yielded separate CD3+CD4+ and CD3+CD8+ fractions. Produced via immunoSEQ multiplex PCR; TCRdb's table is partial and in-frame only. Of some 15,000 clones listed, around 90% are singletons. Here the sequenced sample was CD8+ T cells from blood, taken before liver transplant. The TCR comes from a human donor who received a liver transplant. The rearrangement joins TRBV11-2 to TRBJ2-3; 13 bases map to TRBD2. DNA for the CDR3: TGTGCCAGCAGCGTTACGGGACTAGCGGGACGCACAGATACGCAGTATTTT. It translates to CASSVTGLAGRTDTQYF.